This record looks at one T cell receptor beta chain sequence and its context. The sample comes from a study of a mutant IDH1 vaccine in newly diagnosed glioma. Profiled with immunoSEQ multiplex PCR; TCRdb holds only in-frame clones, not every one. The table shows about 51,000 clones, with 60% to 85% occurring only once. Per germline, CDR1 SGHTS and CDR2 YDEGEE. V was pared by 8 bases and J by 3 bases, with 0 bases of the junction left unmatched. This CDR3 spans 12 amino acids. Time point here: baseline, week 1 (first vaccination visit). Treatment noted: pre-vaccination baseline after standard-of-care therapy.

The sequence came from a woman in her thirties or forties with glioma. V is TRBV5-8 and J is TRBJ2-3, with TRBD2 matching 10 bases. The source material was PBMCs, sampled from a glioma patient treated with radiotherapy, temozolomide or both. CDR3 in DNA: TGTGCCAGTAGCGGGGGGACAGATACGCAGTATTTT. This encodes CASSGGTDTQYF.